These 9 T cell receptor beta chains were sequenced from one sample in a study of T cell clonotyping in hematopoietic cell transplantation. Profiled with immunoSEQ multiplex PCR; TCRdb holds only in-frame clones, not every one. This table holds approximately 75,000 clones, approximately 94% found once. The sample was peripheral blood mononuclear cells. Receptors originate from a man aged 45-65 years in good health. Some clones in this sample may be carry-over from other donors' samples.

This clone was seen only once. V gene TRBV9 combines with J gene TRBJ2-2; maybe TRBD2 (6 bases). V was clipped by 4 bases and J by 7 bases, with 11 bases between them. The CDR3 covers 13 residues. Looked up from germline, CDR1 is SGDLS and CDR2 is YYNGEE. CDR3 sequence: CASSPLGLGELFF. CDR3 in DNA: TGTGCCAGCAGCCCTTTGGGACTCGGGGAGCTGTTTTTT.

This clone was recorded only once. This chain joins TRBV14 and TRBJ1-2, with D perhaps TRBD1 (5 bases). Trimming removed 0 bases at V and 8 bases at J, with 13 bases between. CDR3 length: 14 amino acids. CDR1 is SGHDN, CDR2 FVKESK, per germline. The CDR3 coding sequence is TGTGCCAGCAGCCAAGAGGGGACCTTACCGGGCTACACCTTC. Translation: CASSQEGTLPGYTF.

V is TRBV19 and J is TRBJ2-2; D uncertain. Trimming removed 7 bases at V and 0 bases at J, with 9 bases between. The length of the CDR3 is 14 residues. The V gene's germline CDR1 is LNHDA and CDR2 SQIVND (reference sequence). CDR3 residues: CASIFAANTGELFF. CDR3 coding DNA: TGTGCCAGTATCTTCGCCGCGAACACCGGGGAGCTGTTTTTT.

This clone was counted once. The chain links TRBV19 to TRBJ2-6; 9 bases line up with TRBD1. V shed 4 bases and J 3 bases; nucleotides not matched to a gene: 1. In germline, CDR1 is LNHDA, CDR2 SQIVND (reference sequence). There are 15 residues in the CDR3. CDR3: CASSRDRDGANVLTF. The CDR3, as DNA: TGTGCCAGTAGTAGGGACAGGGATGGGGCCAACGTCCTGACTTTC.

This chain joins TRBV7-6 and TRBJ1-4; D call uncertain. V dropped 2 bases and J dropped 3 bases, with 7 bases sitting between them. Germline V gives CDR1 SGHVS, CDR2 FNYEAQ. CDR3 length equals 14 residues. The CDR3 sequence is CASSLNGANEKLFF. The CDR3 coding sequence is TGTGCCAGCAGCTTAAACGGGGCTAATGAAAAACTGTTTTTT.

The gene calls are TRBV7-9 and TRBJ1-1, with a weak D call TRBD1 (5 bases). Germline CDR1 and CDR2: SEHNR and FQNEAQ (reference sequence). This CDR3 is built from 13 residues. V was pared by 5 bases and J by 5 bases, with 12 bases between. Here the CDR3 reads CASSPMGGTEAFF. The DNA of the CDR3 is TGTGCCAGCAGCCCAATGGGGGGGACTGAAGCTTTCTTT.

The chain couples TRBV10-3 to TRBJ1-5; D gene unclear. V dropped 4 bases and J dropped 1 base, with 8 bases sitting between them. This CDR3 has 14 residues. Germline V gives CDR1 ENHRY, CDR2 SYGVKD. CDR3 loop: CAISGGGSNQPQHF. The CDR3 DNA reads as TGTGCCATCAGTGGGGGAGGGAGCAATCAGCCCCAGCATTTT.

The genes are TRBV28 and TRBJ1-2; D is ambiguous. V dropped 8 bases and J dropped 9 bases, with 19 bases sitting between them. The germline CDR1 and CDR2 sequences are MDHEN and SYDVKM. The CDR3 is 13 amino acids. Written as DNA, the CDR3 is TGTGCCAGCCTCCCCGGGAACCTCAACAGCTACACCTTC. Translated: CASLPGNLNSYTF.

The chain joins TRBV29-1 to TRBJ1-6; 12 bases are a match to TRBD1. The CDR3 length is 18 residues. CDR1 and CDR2 (germline): SQVTM, ANQGSEA. V gave up 3 bases and J gave up 5 bases; unmatched junction bases: 11. CDR3 nucleotide sequence: TGCAGCGTTGAGACCCGGGACAGGGGGCCGGTGGATAATTCACCCCTCCACTTT. Protein: CSVETRDRGPVDNSPLHF.